The 10 T cell receptor beta chains listed next were all sequenced from one sample in a study of blood T cell repertoires in COVID-19. Generated by immunoSEQ multiplex PCR, the TCRdb table keeps only in-frame clones and is missing some. Of about 300,000 clones detected, approximately 82% appear once; the ten largest clones hold 0.95% to 1.5%. The sequencing sample was made of peripheral blood. These receptors all stem from a woman in her fifties or sixties with acute or convalescent COVID-19.

J is TRBJ2-7 and V is TRBV6-6; TRBD1 might be the D (6 bases). Germline CDR1 and CDR2: MNHNY and SVGAGI (reference sequence). The CDR3 loop spans 14 amino acids. Trimming took off 5 bases at V and 3 bases at J, with 14 bases between the two ends. Written as DNA, the CDR3 is TGTGCCAGCAGTCAAATGGACAGCTTCTACGAGCAGTACGTC. It encodes CASSQMDSFYEQYV.

This clone appeared once. V and J are TRBV28 and TRBJ2-2; a possible D gene is TRBD1 (6 bases). The germline V and J ends were trimmed by 1 base and 8 bases, with 17 bases remaining between them. Germline CDR1 is MDHEN and CDR2 is SYDVKM. The CDR3 is 16 amino acids. Written as DNA, the CDR3 is TGTGCCAGCAGTTTATTCCCCAGGGGTTTCCAGGGGGAGCTGTTTTTT. Protein sequence: CASSLFPRGFQGELFF.

The chain joins TRBV27 to TRBJ2-7; 7 bases are a match to TRBD2. This CDR3 spans 14 amino acids. V was pared by 5 bases and J by 0 bases, with 4 bases of the junction left unmatched. CDR1 and CDR2 (germline): MNHEY, SMNVEV (reference sequence). CDR3 protein: CASSTSVSSYEQYF. CDR3 coding DNA: TGTGCCAGCAGTACTAGCGTTAGCTCCTACGAGCAGTACTTC.

The CDR3: CASSPPGTGGNEQFF. CDR3 DNA: TGCGCCAGCAGCCCCCCCGGGACAGGGGGCAATGAGCAGTTCTTC. The chain employs TRBV4-1 and TRBJ2-1; TRBD1 matches 11 bases. This CDR3 is built from 15 residues. The trim removed 4 bases at V and 6 bases at J, leaving 5 bases unmatched. In germline, CDR1 is MGHRA, CDR2 YSYEKL.

The V gene is TRBV2, the J gene TRBJ1-3; D perhaps matches TRBD1 (5 bases). CDR1 is SNHLY and CDR2 is FYNNEI in the germline V gene. There are 14 residues in the CDR3. V lost 4 bases and J lost 3, with 10 bases in between. CDR3 DNA sequence: TGTGCCAGCAGTGGTCAGGGTTATGGAAACACCATATATTTT. Its protein product is CASSGQGYGNTIYF.

The CDR3 spells CASSSSGGTNEQFF. The CDR3 DNA is TGTGCCAGCAGTTCTAGCGGGGGGACTAATGAGCAGTTCTTC. V is TRBV6-5 and J is TRBJ2-1; 11 bases match TRBD2. Germline V gene lookup returns CDR1 MNHEY and CDR2 SVGAGI. After removal of 4 bases from V and 7 bases from J, the junction contained 3 bases not matched to a gene. The CDR3 runs 14 residues.

The CDR3 region has the DNA TGTGCCAGTAGTATGAGGGCGGACTCTGGAAACACCATATATTTT. It translates to CASSMRADSGNTIYF. The chain couples TRBV19 to TRBJ1-3; D is uncertain. CDR3 length: 15 residues. Trimming stripped 3 bases from V and 0 bases from J, with 9 bases between. CDR1 is LNHDA and CDR2 is SQIVND in the germline V gene (reference sequence). The complete variable domain, with remaining parts taken from reference TRBV19 and TRBJ1-3, reads DGGITQSPKYLFRKEGQNVTLSCEQNLNHDAMYWYRQDPGQGLRLIYYSQIVNDFQKGDIAEGYSVSREKKESFPLTVTSAQKNPTAFYLCASSMRADSGNTIYFGEGSWLTVV.

This clone appeared a single time. The V call is TRBV7-2, the J call TRBJ2-7; 13 bases map to TRBD2. CDR1 is SGHTA and CDR2 is FQGNSA in the germline V gene. This CDR3 contains 19 residues. The V and J ends lost 5 bases and 6 bases, in that order; junction bases with no gene match: 19. CDR3 nucleotide sequence: TGTGCCAGCAGCCCCGGCCGGGGACTGATACTAGCGGGGGGGCTCGAGCAGTACGTC. Encoded protein: CASSPGRGLILAGGLEQYV.

The chain combines TRBV5-4 with TRBJ1-1; 9 bases agree with TRBD1. CDR1 is SGHNT and CDR2 is YYREEE in the germline V gene (reference sequence). The CDR3 spans 15 residues. J was trimmed by 6 bases and V by 4 bases; bases with no gene match: 10. DNA of the CDR3: TGTGCCAGCAGCCGTCCCGGGACAGGGTTGCCTGAAGCTTTCTTT. Translation gives CASSRPGTGLPEAFF.

CDR3 coding DNA: TGTGCCAGCAGCCAGGGGAGCATTCACACTGAAGCTTTCTTT. Amino acid sequence: CASSQGSIHTEAFF. The V gene is TRBV11-3, the J gene TRBJ1-1, with TRBD1 as a possible D gene (6 bases). With 5 bases removed from V and 3 bases from J, the gap between germline ends came to 13 bases. Germline assignment: CDR1 SGHNT and CDR2 YENEEA. This CDR3 has 14 residues.